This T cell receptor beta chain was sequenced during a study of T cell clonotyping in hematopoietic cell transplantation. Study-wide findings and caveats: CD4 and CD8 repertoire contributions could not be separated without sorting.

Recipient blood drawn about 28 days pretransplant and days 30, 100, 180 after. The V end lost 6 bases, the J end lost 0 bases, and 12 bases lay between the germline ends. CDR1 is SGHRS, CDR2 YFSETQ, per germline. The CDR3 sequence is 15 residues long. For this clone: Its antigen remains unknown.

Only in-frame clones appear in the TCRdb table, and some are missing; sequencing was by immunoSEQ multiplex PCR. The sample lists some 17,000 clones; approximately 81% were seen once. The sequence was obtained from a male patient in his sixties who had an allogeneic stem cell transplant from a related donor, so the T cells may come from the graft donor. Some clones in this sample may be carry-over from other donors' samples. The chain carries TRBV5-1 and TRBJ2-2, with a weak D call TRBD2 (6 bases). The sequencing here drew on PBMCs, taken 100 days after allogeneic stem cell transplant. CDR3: CASTPGLANTGELFF. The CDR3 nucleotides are TGCGCCAGCACACCGGGACTCGCGAACACCGGGGAGCTGTTTTTT.